A single sample gave rise to the 21 T cell receptor beta chains below, sequenced in a study of naive and memory T cell subsets. An equimolar mix of two oligonucleotides served as the beta constant-region primer for TRBC1 and TRBC2. MiXCR was run by TCRdb on the UMI-ligation and nested PCR reads, yielding one entry per CDR3 protein. The profile shows roughly 91,000 distinct CDR3 sequences, about an eighth of them singletons. Sample: central memory CD4+ T cells from blood. The receptors stem from a human donor in good health.

V usage is TRBV12-3 or TRBV12-4 and J usage is TRBJ1-2, with 12 bases identical to TRBD1. The CDR3 covers 15 residues. V was clipped by 8 bases and J by 8 bases; unmatched bases: 12. The DNA for the CDR3 is TGTGCCAGCGGGCCCCCGGGACAGGGGGCGACCGGCTACACCTTC. Translated, it gives CASGPPGQGATGYTF.

The V call is TRBV27, the J call TRBJ1-6, with 9 bases identical to TRBD1. Germline CDR1 MNHEY, CDR2 SMNVEV (reference sequence). The CDR3 is 16 amino acids. The V and J ends lost 3 bases and 8 bases, in that order; junction bases with no gene match: 8. Here the CDR3 DNA reads TGTGCCAGCAGTTTGGAACAGGGGGCTTTTGATTCACCCCTCCACTTT. It translates to CASSLEQGAFDSPLHF.

V gene TRBV7-9 combines with J gene TRBJ1-5, with unresolved D. The V gene lost 5 bases and the J gene lost 4 bases, with 12 bases spanning the gap. Germline CDR1 and CDR2: SEHNR and FQNEAQ (reference sequence). This CDR3 contains 14 residues. The DNA of the CDR3 is TGTGCCAGCAGCCACGACAACCGTAATCAGCCCCAGCATTTT. As protein: CASSHDNRNQPQHF.

This clonotype was counted between two and nine times. The J gene is TRBJ1-3, the V gene TRBV18; maybe TRBD1 (6 bases). The CDR3 covers 14 residues. Trimming removed 8 bases from V and 2 bases from J, with 13 bases in between. CDR1 and CDR2 from the germline V gene are KGHSH and LQKENI. CDR3 coding DNA: TGTGCCAGCGGAAGCAACAGGGCTGGAAACACCATATATTTT. Translating gives CASGSNRAGNTIYF.

Ten or more counts support this clonotype. The chain recombines TRBV3-1 with TRBJ2-6; unclear D gene. This CDR3 is 17 amino acids long. From germline, CDR1 is LGHDT and CDR2 YNNKEL (reference sequence). Deletions cut 0 bases from V and 2 bases from J, with 11 bases between. The DNA of the CDR3 is TGTGCCAGCAGCCAAGATTGGGAACTTCCTGGGGCCAACGTCCTGACTTTC. Amino acid sequence: CASSQDWELPGANVLTF.

This clonotype was counted between two and nine times. The genes are TRBV2 and TRBJ2-1; D might be TRBD1 (6 bases). The CDR3 is made up of 15 amino acids. CDR1 is SNHLY and CDR2 is FYNNEI in the germline V gene. The germline V and J ends were trimmed by 4 bases and 1 base, with 11 bases remaining between them. CDR3 in amino acids: CASSVETGSYNEQFF. The CDR3 coding sequence is TGTGCCAGCAGTGTGGAAACAGGGTCCTACAATGAGCAGTTCTTC.

This clonotype occurred a few times. This sequence joins TRBV19 and TRBJ1-1; D possibly corresponds to TRBD1 (5 bases). The CDR3 runs to 13 residues. Germline-derived CDR1 and CDR2 are LNHDA and SQIVND (reference sequence). V lost 7 bases to trimming and J lost 3 bases, with 12 bases between them. The CDR3, as DNA: TGTGCCAGTAAGGCAGGGTGGTACACTGAAGCTTTCTTT. Amino acid sequence: CASKAGWYTEAFF.

V and J are TRBV11-2 and TRBJ1-2; 7 bases match TRBD1. The CDR3 extends over 13 amino acids. After removal of 5 bases from V and 8 bases from J, the junction contained 8 bases not matched to a gene. In germline, CDR1 is SGHAT, CDR2 FQNNGV. Here the CDR3 reads CASSPTGHGGYTF. The CDR3, as DNA: TGTGCCAGCAGCCCGACAGGGCATGGGGGCTACACCTTC.

At least ten counts were recorded for this clonotype. The chain joins TRBV29-1 to TRBJ1-1, with D hard to call. V lost 7 bases and J lost 1, with 7 bases in between. The germline CDR1 and CDR2 sequences are SQVTM and ANQGSEA. The CDR3 is 11 residues long. The chain's CDR3 is CSAGENTEAFF. In DNA form, the CDR3 reads TGCAGCGCCGGGGAGAACACTGAAGCTTTCTTT.

This CDR3 is CASSLAPGRGYTF. CDR3 in DNA: TGTGCCAGCAGCTTAGCTCCAGGGCGCGGCTACACCTTC. The chain recombines TRBV7-2 with TRBJ1-2; weak D call: TRBD1 (5 bases). Germline-derived CDR1 and CDR2 are SGHTA and FQGNSA. This CDR3 has 13 amino acids. The V end was cut by 0 bases, the J end by 8 bases, with 10 bases between.

There are a few counts of this clonotype. J is TRBJ1-6 and V is TRBV4-1, with 7 bases aligning to TRBD1. Germline assignment: CDR1 MGHRA and CDR2 YSYEKL. This CDR3 has 19 amino acids. V was pared by 1 base and J by 10 bases, with 19 bases of the junction left unmatched. CDR3 nucleotide sequence: TGCGCCAGCAGCCAAGGCCCTCGGGACGTGACAGGGTCAAGATCACCCCTCCACTTT. Protein: CASSQGPRDVTGSRSPLHF.

This clonotype showed up just a few times. The chain is built from TRBV18 and TRBJ1-2, with TRBD1 matching 8 bases. V dropped 3 bases and J dropped 7; count of bases not matched to a gene: 4. Germline values: CDR1 KGHSH, CDR2 LQKENI. The CDR3 has 13 residues. Here the CDR3 DNA reads TGTGCCAGCTCACCTGGACAGGGAGCTGGCTACACCTTC. As protein: CASSPGQGAGYTF.

The genes are TRBV20-1 and TRBJ1-3; no firm D call. This CDR3 is built from 14 residues. Looked up from germline, CDR1 is DFQATT and CDR2 is SNEGSKA (reference sequence). V was trimmed by 1 base and J by 2 bases, leaving 9 bases between them. DNA of the CDR3: TGCAGTGCTAGAGCGGGTCGGCCTGGAAACACCATATATTTT. It translates to CSARAGRPGNTIYF.

This clonotype appeared a few times. The chain recombines TRBV15 with TRBJ2-1; D unclear. This CDR3 region has 14 residues. CDR1 is LNHNV and CDR2 is YYDKDF in the germline V gene (reference sequence). Trimming removed 0 bases from V and 4 bases from J, with 7 bases in between. The CDR3 here is CATSRESSYNEQFF. The DNA for the CDR3 is TGTGCCACCAGCAGAGAATCAAGTTACAATGAGCAGTTCTTC.

The chain recombines TRBV18 with TRBJ2-2, with 11 bases fitting TRBD1. Germline assignment: CDR1 KGHSH and CDR2 LQKENI. The CDR3 runs to 16 residues. V lost 3 bases to trimming and J lost 4 bases; unmatched junction nucleotides: 4. This CDR3 reads CASSPRTGGRTGELFF. The DNA for the CDR3 is TGTGCCAGCTCACCGCGGACAGGGGGCCGCACCGGGGAGCTGTTTTTT.

In DNA form, the CDR3 reads TGTGCCTGGAACAGGGCTGGAAACACCATATATTTT. Translating gives CAWNRAGNTIYF. The chain has TRBV30 and TRBJ1-3, with D tentatively TRBD1 (6 bases). Germline V gene data show CDR1 as GTSNPN and CDR2 as SVGIG (reference sequence). The CDR3 loop spans 12 amino acids. V was cut by 4 bases and J by 2 bases, with 6 bases left in between. The full variable domain, with the rest looked up from reference TRBV30 and TRBJ1-3, is SQTIHQWPATLVQPVGSPLSLECTVEGTSNPNLYWYRQAAGRGLQLLFYSVGIGQISSEVPQNLSASRPQDRQFILSSKKLLLSDSGFYLCAWNRAGNTIYFGEGSWLTVV.

This chain connects TRBV6-2 or TRBV6-3 to TRBJ2-7, with 7 bases that match TRBD2. CDR3 size: 12 residues. The junction had 3 bases not matched to a gene; V was cut back by 5 bases and J by 5 bases. Per the germline V gene, CDR1 is MNHEY and CDR2 is SVGEGT. The CDR3 here is CASSGLADEQYF. In nucleotides, the CDR3 is TGTGCCAGCAGTGGGCTAGCGGACGAGCAGTACTTC.

This clonotype occurred a few times. This chain joins TRBV2 and TRBJ2-6; TRBD1 matches at 11 bases. Germline CDR1 reads SNHLY; CDR2 reads FYNNEI. CDR3 length equals 17 residues. J gave up 4 bases and V 4 bases, and 6 bases lay outside the gene matches. CDR3 DNA: TGTGCCAGCAGTGGAAGGACAGGGGGCACGGGGGCCAACGTCCTGACTTTC. Residues: CASSGRTGGTGANVLTF.

This clonotype was picked up many times. This chain uses TRBV14 with TRBJ2-7, with D possibly matching TRBD2 (5 bases). This CDR3 comprises 16 residues. The V and J ends lost 4 bases and 3 bases respectively, with 19 bases between them. In germline, CDR1 is SGHDN, CDR2 FVKESK. The CDR3 region is CASSLTGLGRRYEQYF. CDR3 sequence (DNA): TGTGCCAGCAGCCTGACGGGATTAGGACGCCGCTACGAGCAGTACTTC. Filled out from reference TRBV14 and TRBJ2-7, the complete variable domain reads EAGVTQFPSHSVIEKGQTVTLRCDPISGHDNLYWYRRVMGKEIKFLLHFVKESKQDESGMPNNRFLAERTGGTYSTLKVQPAELEDSGVYFCASSLTGLGRRYEQYFGPGTRLTVT.

This chain connects TRBV30 to TRBJ1-1, with a weak D call TRBD1 (5 bases). CDR3 length equals 12 residues. From germline, CDR1 is GTSNPN and CDR2 SVGIG (reference sequence). The V end lost 4 bases, the J end lost 10 bases, and 16 bases lay between the germline ends. The CDR3 nucleotides read TGTGCCTGGATTTGGGGGGGGGGGGTAGCTTTCTTT. It translates to CAWIWGGGVAFF.

V gene TRBV4-1 combines with J gene TRBJ2-1, with 13 bases identical to TRBD2. This CDR3 spans 17 amino acids. CDR1 is MGHRA, CDR2 YSYEKL, per germline. The ends lost 4 bases at V and 7 bases at J; junction bases unmatched: 10. The CDR3 here is CASSRSGTSGAWNEQFF. In nucleotides, the CDR3 is TGCGCCAGCAGCCGATCCGGGACTAGCGGGGCGTGGAATGAGCAGTTCTTC.